This TCR beta chain was sequenced for a study of HIV-infected patients and healthy controls. Germline V CDR1 and CDR2: MNHEY, SVGEGT. The CDR3 sequence is 12 residues long. V lost 7 bases to trimming and J lost 9 bases; unmatched junction nucleotides: 5. TCRdb analysed the 5' RACE reads with MiXCR anew, one entry per CDR3 protein. The sample consists of some 67,000 distinct CDR3 sequences, less than 20% of them appearing once. Material for sequencing was CD4+ T cells from blood. This chain links TRBV6-2 or TRBV6-3 with TRBJ2-2; 7 positions agree with TRBD2. The TCR comes from a human donor in good health. The CDR3 coding sequence is TGTGCCAGCACAACTAGCGTCCGGGAGCTGTTTTTT. Protein: CASTTSVRELFF.